The 21 T cell receptor beta chains in this list originate from one sample, sequenced in a study of radiotherapy plus CTLA-4 blockade in lung cancer. Only in-frame clones appear in the TCRdb table, and some are missing; sequencing was by immunoSEQ multiplex PCR. The data hold 130,000 or so clones, with around 89% observed a single time. Sequencing was performed on peripheral blood, taken from a patient treated with radiotherapy plus ipilimumab. The receptors derive from a human donor with non-small cell lung cancer that progressed on radiotherapy plus ipilimumab.

The CDR3 region has the DNA TGTGCCAGCAGCTCCCCCGGTCGGGAGTTTGAGCAGTTCTTC. It translates to CASSSPGREFEQFF. V usage is TRBV7-2 and J usage is TRBJ2-1, with a weak D call TRBD2 (6 bases). Germline CDR1 reads SGHTA; CDR2 reads FQGNSA. The CDR3 is 14 amino acids. V lost 4 bases and J lost 9, with 16 bases in between.

The V gene is TRBV4-2, the J gene TRBJ2-7; D possibly corresponds to TRBD1 (6 bases). The CDR3 is 14 residues long. Trimming pared 4 bases from V and 2 bases from J, leaving 12 bases between. Germline-derived CDR1 and CDR2 are LGHNA and YNFKEQ. As DNA, the CDR3 is TGTGCCAGCAGCCCCAGGGGCGCGGCCTACGAGCAGTACTTC. It specifies CASSPRGAAYEQYF.

The table lists this clone with a few counts. This sample includes further DNA sequences coding for the same CDR3. The chain is built from TRBV7-9 and TRBJ2-7, with 9 bases identical to TRBD1. The CDR3 sequence is 14 residues long. From germline, CDR1 is SEHNR and CDR2 FQNEAQ (reference sequence). V shed 8 bases and J 6 bases; nucleotides not matched to a gene: 11. This CDR3 is CASGPGQGPREQYF. The CDR3 DNA reads as TGTGCCAGCGGTCCGGGACAGGGACCCCGCGAGCAGTACTTC.

The chain uses TRBV7-8 and TRBJ2-7; TRBD2 aligns across 9 bases. Germline V gene sequence: CDR1 SGHVS, CDR2 FQNEAQ. Trimming removed 0 bases from V and 3 bases from J; junction bases left unmatched: 6. The CDR3 consists of 16 residues. CDR3 loop: CASSLAGAGGDYEQYF. CDR3 bases: TGTGCCAGCAGCTTAGCGGGAGCGGGGGGAGACTACGAGCAGTACTTC.

In its sample, this clone was seen once. V and J are TRBV18 and TRBJ1-5; D unresolved. V was pared by 5 bases and J by 3 bases, with 11 bases between. Germline V gene lookup returns CDR1 KGHSH and CDR2 LQKENI. The CDR3 is 14 residues long. The CDR3 is CASSTGNTNQPQHF. The CDR3 DNA reads TGTGCCAGCTCAACCGGGAACACCAATCAGCCCCAGCATTTT.

The gene calls are TRBV6-5 and TRBJ2-7, with TRBD2 identical over 10 bases. Looked up from germline, CDR1 is MNHEY and CDR2 is SVGAGI. V dropped 5 bases and J dropped 4; count of bases not matched to a gene: 5. CDR3 length: 14 residues. The CDR3 region has the DNA TGTGCCAGCAGTGAGGGACTAGCGTGGTACGAGCAGTACTTC. It encodes CASSEGLAWYEQYF.

This sequence joins TRBV7-2 and TRBJ2-3; 12 bases line up with TRBD2. The CDR3 has 19 residues. Germline CDR1 and CDR2: SGHTA and FQGNSA. Germline trimming cut 5 bases from V and 3 bases from J; bases unmatched to any gene: 15. The CDR3 loop is CASSLSSTLAGGPTDTQYF. The CDR3 DNA is TGTGCCAGCAGCCTTTCATCAACCCTAGCGGGAGGGCCAACAGATACGCAGTATTTT.

This sequence joins TRBV6-5 and TRBJ2-6, with D perhaps TRBD2 (6 bases). Deletions cut 6 bases from V and 3 bases from J, with 12 bases between. The CDR3 extends over 15 amino acids. Per the germline V gene, CDR1 is MNHEY and CDR2 is SVGAGI. The CDR3 region is CASRNGGGGANVLTF. CDR3 DNA sequence: TGTGCCAGCAGGAATGGGGGAGGTGGGGCCAACGTCCTGACTTTC.

This clone was observed a handful of times. The rearrangement joins TRBV6-1 to TRBJ1-2; D is unresolved. The CDR3 has 15 amino acids. V shed 2 bases and J shed 5 bases, with 15 bases lying between them. Germline assignment: CDR1 MNHNS and CDR2 SASEGT. The CDR3 sequence is CASSELMTGDYGYTF. CDR3 DNA sequence: TGTGCCAGCAGTGAACTCATGACGGGTGATTATGGCTACACCTTC.

The chain is built from TRBV7-8 and TRBJ2-1; 9 bases are shared with TRBD2. Germline V CDR1 and CDR2: SGHVS, FQNEAQ. The CDR3 extends over 15 amino acids. Trimming cost V 0 bases and J 8 bases; bases outside gene matches: 5. The CDR3: CASSLAGTSRHEQFF. The CDR3 region has the DNA TGTGCCAGCAGCTTAGCCGGGACTAGCAGACATGAGCAGTTCTTC.

The table lists this clone with a count of one. This chain uses TRBV6-5 with TRBJ1-2, with TRBD1 matching over 10 bases. Germline assignment: CDR1 MNHEY and CDR2 SVGAGI. Unmatched junction bases numbered 8, after V lost 6 bases and J lost 4 bases. This CDR3 is 15 amino acids long. The CDR3 sequence: CASSPDRGRAYGYTF. DNA of the CDR3: TGTGCCAGCAGCCCCGACAGGGGGCGCGCCTATGGCTACACCTTC.

This chain connects TRBV25-1 to TRBJ2-1; 11 positions match TRBD2. The CDR3 covers 15 residues. The germline CDR1 and CDR2 sequences are MGHDK and SYGVNS. J gave up 9 bases and V 10 bases, and 14 bases lay outside the gene matches. The DNA for the CDR3 is TGTGCCACCGCCCAAACTAGCGGGAGAATTTTTGAGCAGTTCTTC. Its translation: CATAQTSGRIFEQFF.

The V call is TRBV15, the J call TRBJ2-5; 8 bases fit TRBD2. The CDR3 spans 16 residues. V lost 1 base, J lost 5 bases, and 9 bases stayed unmatched. Germline V gives CDR1 LNHNV, CDR2 YYDKDF (reference sequence). CDR3 sequence (DNA): TGTGCCACCAGCAGAGGACAGAGCGGGGGCGAGGAGACCCAGTACTTC. It codes for CATSRGQSGGEETQYF.

The V call is TRBV18, the J call TRBJ1-1; D not resolved. CDR1 and CDR2 from the germline V gene are KGHSH and LQKENI. V shed 4 bases and J shed 0 bases, with 6 bases lying between them. CDR3 length equals 13 residues. CDR3 DNA: TGTGCCAGCTCACACAAAATGAACACTGAAGCTTTCTTT. Its translation: CASSHKMNTEAFF.

The rearrangement joins TRBV2 to TRBJ2-4; no firm D call. This CDR3 contains 16 residues. V dropped 2 bases and J dropped 8 bases, with 19 bases sitting between them. Germline assignment: CDR1 SNHLY and CDR2 FYNNEI. This chain's CDR3 is CASSERSDPRRDIQYF. The CDR3 nucleotides are TGTGCCAGCAGTGAAAGGTCGGACCCCCGCCGGGACATTCAGTACTTC.

The gene calls are TRBV2 and TRBJ2-2; no clear D. V was cut by 6 bases and J by 7 bases, with 12 bases left in between. The CDR3 length is 13 residues. Germline V gene lookup returns CDR1 SNHLY and CDR2 FYNNEI. CDR3 sequence (DNA): TGTGCCAGCAGATCCAATCGCGGCGGGGAGCTGTTTTTT. This codes for CASRSNRGGELFF. Combining the CDR3 with reference TRBV2 and TRBJ2-2 gives the whole variable domain EPEVTQTPSHQVTQMGQEVILRCVPISNHLYFYWYRQILGQKVEFLVSFYNNEISEKSEIFDDQFSVERPDGSNFTLKIRSTKLEDSAMYFCASRSNRGGELFFGEGSRLTVL.

The J gene is TRBJ2-7, the V gene TRBV27; D perhaps matches TRBD2 (6 bases). The germline gives CDR1 MNHEY, CDR2 SMNVEV (reference sequence). V was pared by 3 bases and J by 6 bases, with 15 bases between. The CDR3 sequence is 14 residues long. In nucleotides, the CDR3 is TGTGCCAGCAGTTTGGCAGCGGGCATCATCGAGCAGTACTTC. Protein: CASSLAAGIIEQYF.

This clone was recorded once. V gene TRBV11-3 combines with J gene TRBJ2-7; the D gene is possibly TRBD1 (6 bases). V was clipped by 4 bases and J by 3 bases, with 10 bases between them. The CDR3 totals 13 residues. Germline CDR1 SGHNT, CDR2 YENEEA. For the CDR3, the DNA is TGTGCCAGCAGCTCGAGACAGGACTACGAGCAGTACTTC. Protein sequence: CASSSRQDYEQYF.

This chain uses TRBV6-5 with TRBJ1-2; 10 nucleotides align to TRBD1. CDR1 is MNHEY, CDR2 SVGAGI, per germline. CDR3 length: 16 amino acids. Trimming took 4 bases from V and 4 from J; bases not matched to a gene: 9. This CDR3 is CASSFLRDRGPYGYTF. DNA of the CDR3: TGTGCCAGCAGTTTTCTCCGGGACAGGGGCCCCTATGGCTACACCTTC.

Note on this clone: At one end, the junction sequence differs from germline, possibly due to a read error. V and J are TRBV29-1 and TRBJ2-2, with D hard to call. There are 13 residues in the CDR3. Germline V lookup: CDR1 SQVTM, CDR2 ANQGSEA. CDR3 sequence reads: CSVEGYNIGELFF. The CDR3 nucleotides are TGCAGCGTTGAGGGGTATAACATCGGGGAGCTGTTTTTT.

The gene calls are TRBV5-4 and TRBJ2-3, with a weak D call TRBD2 (7 bases). Looked up from germline, CDR1 is SGHNT and CDR2 is YYREEE (reference sequence). V lost 3 bases to trimming and J lost 2 bases, with 19 bases between them. CDR3 length equals 17 residues. The DNA of the CDR3 is TGTGCCAGCAGCTCGGCGCGGACTAGGGGGACCACAGATACGCAGTATTTT. It yields the protein CASSSARTRGTTDTQYF. The full variable domain, in which reference TRBV5-4 and TRBJ2-3 provide the parts outside the CDR3, is ETGVTQSPTHLIKTRGQQVTLRCSSQSGHNTVSWYQQALGQGPQFIFQYYREEENGRGNFPPRFSGLQFPNYSSELNVNALELDDSALYLCASSSARTRGTTDTQYFGPGTRLTVL.